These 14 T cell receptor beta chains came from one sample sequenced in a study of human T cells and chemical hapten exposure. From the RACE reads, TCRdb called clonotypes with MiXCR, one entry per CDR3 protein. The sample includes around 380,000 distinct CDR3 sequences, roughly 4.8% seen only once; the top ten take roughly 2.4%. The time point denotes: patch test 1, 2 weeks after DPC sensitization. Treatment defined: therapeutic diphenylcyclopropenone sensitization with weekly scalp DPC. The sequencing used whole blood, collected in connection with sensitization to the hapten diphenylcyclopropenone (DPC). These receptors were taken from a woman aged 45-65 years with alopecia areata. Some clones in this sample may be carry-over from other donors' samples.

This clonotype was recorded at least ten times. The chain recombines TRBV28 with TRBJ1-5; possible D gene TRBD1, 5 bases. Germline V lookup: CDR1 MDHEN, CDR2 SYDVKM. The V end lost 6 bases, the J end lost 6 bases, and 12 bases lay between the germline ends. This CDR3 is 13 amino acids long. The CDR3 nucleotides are TGTGCCAGCAGACGACAGTGGGGTCAGCCCCAGCATTTT. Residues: CASRRQWGQPQHF.

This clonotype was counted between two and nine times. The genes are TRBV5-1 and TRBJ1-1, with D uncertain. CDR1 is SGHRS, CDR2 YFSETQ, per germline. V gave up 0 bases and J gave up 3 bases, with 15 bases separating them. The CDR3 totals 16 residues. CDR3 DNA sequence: TGCGCCAGCAGCTTGGCTCCCATTTCGGGAGACACTGAAGCTTTCTTT. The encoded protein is CASSLAPISGDTEAFF.

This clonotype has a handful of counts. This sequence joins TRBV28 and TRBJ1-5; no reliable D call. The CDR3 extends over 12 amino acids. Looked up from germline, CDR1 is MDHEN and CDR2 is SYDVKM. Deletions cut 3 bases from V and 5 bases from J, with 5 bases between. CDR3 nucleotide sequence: TGTGCCAGCAGTTTTATTCATCAGCCCCAGCATTTT. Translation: CASSFIHQPQHF.

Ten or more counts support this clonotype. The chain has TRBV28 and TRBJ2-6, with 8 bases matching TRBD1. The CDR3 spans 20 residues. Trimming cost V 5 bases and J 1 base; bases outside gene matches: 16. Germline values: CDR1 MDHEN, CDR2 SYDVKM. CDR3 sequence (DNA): TGTGCCAGCAGTCCACGGACAGGGTATACTGCGGATTCTGGGGCCAACGTCCTGACTTTC. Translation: CASSPRTGYTADSGANVLTF.

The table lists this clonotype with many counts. The CDR3 region is CASSLREGETQYF. The CDR3 DNA sequence: TGTGCCAGCAGCTTGCGGGAGGGAGAGACCCAGTACTTC. The rearrangement joins TRBV7-2 to TRBJ2-5, with 9 bases aligning to TRBD2. CDR3 length: 13 residues. Germline V CDR1 and CDR2: SGHTA, FQGNSA. V lost 3 bases to trimming and J lost 4 bases; unmatched junction nucleotides: 0.

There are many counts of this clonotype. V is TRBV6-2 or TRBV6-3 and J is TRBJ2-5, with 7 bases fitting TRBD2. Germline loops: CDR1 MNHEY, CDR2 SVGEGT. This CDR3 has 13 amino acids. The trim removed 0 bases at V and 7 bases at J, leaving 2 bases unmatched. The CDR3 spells CASSYSTGGTQYF. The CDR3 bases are TGTGCCAGCAGTTACTCGACGGGGGGGACCCAGTACTTC.

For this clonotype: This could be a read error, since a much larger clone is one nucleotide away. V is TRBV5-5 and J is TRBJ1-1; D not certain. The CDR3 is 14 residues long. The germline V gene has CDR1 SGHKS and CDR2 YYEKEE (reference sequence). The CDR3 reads CGSSSWLVNTEAFF. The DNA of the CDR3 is TGTGGCAGCAGCTCCTGGTTAGTTAACACTGAAGCTTTCTTT.

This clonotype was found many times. The CDR3 region is CASRHSYRGTNEKLFF. The DNA for the CDR3 is TGTGCCAGCAGGCACTCTTACAGGGGGACTAATGAAAAACTGTTTTTT. The chain employs TRBV7-9 and TRBJ1-4, with 8 positions matching TRBD1. Germline loops: CDR1 SEHNR, CDR2 FQNEAQ (reference sequence). The CDR3 sequence is 16 residues long. J was trimmed by 2 bases and V by 6 bases; bases with no gene match: 8.

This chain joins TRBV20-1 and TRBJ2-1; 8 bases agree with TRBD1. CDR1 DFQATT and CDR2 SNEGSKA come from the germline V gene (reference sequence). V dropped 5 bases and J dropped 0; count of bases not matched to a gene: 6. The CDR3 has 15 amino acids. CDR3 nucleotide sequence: TGCAGTGCTGGGGACAGGCCGGGCTCCTACAATGAGCAGTTCTTC. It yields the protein CSAGDRPGSYNEQFF.

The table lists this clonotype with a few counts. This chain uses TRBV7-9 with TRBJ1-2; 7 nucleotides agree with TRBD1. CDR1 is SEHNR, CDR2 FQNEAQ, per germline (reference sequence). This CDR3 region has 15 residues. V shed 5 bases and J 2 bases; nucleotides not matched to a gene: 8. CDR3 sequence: CASSVEGGGNYGYTF. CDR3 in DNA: TGTGCCAGCAGCGTGGAAGGAGGGGGCAACTATGGCTACACCTTC. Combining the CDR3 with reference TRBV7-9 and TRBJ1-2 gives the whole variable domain DTGVSQNPRHKITKRGQNVTFRCDPISEHNRLYWYRQTLGQGPEFLTYFQNEAQLEKSRLLSDRFSAERPKGSFSTLEIQRTEQGDSAMYLCASSVEGGGNYGYTFGSGTRLTVV.

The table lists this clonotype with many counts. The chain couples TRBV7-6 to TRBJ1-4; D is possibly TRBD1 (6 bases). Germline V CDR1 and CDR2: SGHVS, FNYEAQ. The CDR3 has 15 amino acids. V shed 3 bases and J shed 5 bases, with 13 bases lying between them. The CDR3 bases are TGTGCCAGCAGCTTGGACCCGGGGGGCAATGAAAAACTGTTTTTT. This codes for CASSLDPGGNEKLFF.

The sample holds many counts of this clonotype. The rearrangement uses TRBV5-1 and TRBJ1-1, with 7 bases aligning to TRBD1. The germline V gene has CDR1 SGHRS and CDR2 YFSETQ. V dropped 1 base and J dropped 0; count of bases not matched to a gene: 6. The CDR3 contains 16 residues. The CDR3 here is CASSLNPGGLNTEAFF. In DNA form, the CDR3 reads TGCGCCAGCAGCTTGAACCCAGGGGGATTGAACACTGAAGCTTTCTTT.

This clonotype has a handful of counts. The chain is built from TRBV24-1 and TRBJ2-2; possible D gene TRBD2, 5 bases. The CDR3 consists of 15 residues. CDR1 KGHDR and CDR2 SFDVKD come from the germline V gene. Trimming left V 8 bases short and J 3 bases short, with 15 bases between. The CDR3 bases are TGTGCCACCATGGGATGGTCCGGGGACACCGGGGAGCTGTTTTTT. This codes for CATMGWSGDTGELFF.

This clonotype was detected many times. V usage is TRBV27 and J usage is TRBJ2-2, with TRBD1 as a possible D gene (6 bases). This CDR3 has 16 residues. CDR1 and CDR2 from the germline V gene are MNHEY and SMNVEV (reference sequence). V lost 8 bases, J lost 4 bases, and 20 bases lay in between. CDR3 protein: CASGNLGAVGTGELFF. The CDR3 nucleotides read TGTGCCAGCGGAAATCTGGGGGCGGTGGGCACCGGGGAGCTGTTTTTT.